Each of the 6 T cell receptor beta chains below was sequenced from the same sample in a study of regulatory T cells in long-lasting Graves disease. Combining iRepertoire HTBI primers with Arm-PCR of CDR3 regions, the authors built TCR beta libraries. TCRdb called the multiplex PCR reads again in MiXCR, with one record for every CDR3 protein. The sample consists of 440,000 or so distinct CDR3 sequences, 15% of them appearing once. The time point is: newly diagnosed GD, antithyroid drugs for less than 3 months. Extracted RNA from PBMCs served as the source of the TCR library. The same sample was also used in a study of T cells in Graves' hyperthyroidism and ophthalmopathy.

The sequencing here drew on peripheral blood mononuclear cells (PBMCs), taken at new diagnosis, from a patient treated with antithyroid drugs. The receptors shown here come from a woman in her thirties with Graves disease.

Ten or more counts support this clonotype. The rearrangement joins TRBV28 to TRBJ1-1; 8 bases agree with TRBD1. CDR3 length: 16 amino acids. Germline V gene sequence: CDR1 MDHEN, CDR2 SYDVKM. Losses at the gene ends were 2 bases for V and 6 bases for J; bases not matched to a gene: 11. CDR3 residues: CASSLGARQGFPEAFF. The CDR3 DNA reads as TGTGCCAGCAGTTTAGGGGCCCGACAGGGGTTCCCTGAAGCTTTCTTT. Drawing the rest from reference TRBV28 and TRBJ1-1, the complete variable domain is DVKVTQSSRYLVKRTGEKVFLECVQDMDHENMFWYRQDPGLGLRLIYFSYDVKMKEKGDIPEGYSVSREKKERFSLILESASTNQTSMYLCASSLGARQGFPEAFFGQGTRLTVV.

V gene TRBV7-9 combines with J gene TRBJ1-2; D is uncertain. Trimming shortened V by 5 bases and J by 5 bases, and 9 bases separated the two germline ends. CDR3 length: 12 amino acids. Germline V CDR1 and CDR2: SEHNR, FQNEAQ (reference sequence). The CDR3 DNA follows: TGTGCCAGCAGCCCCTCCGGGTATGGCTACACCTTC. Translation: CASSPSGYGYTF.

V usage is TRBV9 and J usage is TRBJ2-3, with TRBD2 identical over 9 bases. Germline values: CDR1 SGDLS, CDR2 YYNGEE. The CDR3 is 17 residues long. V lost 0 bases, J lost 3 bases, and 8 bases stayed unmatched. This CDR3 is CASSVVPTSGRTDTQYF. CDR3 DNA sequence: TGTGCCAGCAGCGTAGTCCCCACCAGCGGGAGGACAGATACGCAGTATTTT.

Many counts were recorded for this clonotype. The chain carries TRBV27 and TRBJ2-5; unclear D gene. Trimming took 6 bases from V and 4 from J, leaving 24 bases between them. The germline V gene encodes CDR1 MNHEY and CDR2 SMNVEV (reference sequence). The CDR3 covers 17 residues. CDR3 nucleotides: TGTGCCAGCAGGCCCGGCGTTAGCTACAACTGGGTAGAGACCCAGTACTTC. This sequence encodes CASRPGVSYNWVETQYF.

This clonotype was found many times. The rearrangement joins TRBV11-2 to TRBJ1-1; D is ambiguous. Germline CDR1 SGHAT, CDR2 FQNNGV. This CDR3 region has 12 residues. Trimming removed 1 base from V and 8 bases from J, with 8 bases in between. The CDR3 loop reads CASSLGRQEAFF. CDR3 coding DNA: TGTGCCAGCAGCTTAGGACGCCAGGAAGCTTTCTTT.

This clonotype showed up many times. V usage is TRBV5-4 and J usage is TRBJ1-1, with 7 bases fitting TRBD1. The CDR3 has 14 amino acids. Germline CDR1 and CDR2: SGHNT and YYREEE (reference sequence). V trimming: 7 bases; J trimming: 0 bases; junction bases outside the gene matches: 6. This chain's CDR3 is CASLLQGVNTEAFF. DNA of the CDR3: TGTGCCAGCCTACTCCAGGGGGTGAACACTGAAGCTTTCTTT.